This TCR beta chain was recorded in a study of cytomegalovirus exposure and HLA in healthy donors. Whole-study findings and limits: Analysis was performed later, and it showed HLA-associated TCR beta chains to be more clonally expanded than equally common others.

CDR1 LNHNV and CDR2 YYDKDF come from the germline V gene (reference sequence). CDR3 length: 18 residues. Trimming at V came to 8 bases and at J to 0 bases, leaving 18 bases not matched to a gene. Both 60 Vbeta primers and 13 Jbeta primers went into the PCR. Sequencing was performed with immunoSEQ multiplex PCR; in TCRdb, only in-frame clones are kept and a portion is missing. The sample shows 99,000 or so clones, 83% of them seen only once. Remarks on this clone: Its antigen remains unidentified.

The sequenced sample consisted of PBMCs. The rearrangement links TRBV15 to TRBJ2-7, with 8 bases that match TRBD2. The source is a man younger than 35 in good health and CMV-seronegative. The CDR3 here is CATARGAMGGRFSYEQYF. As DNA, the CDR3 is TGTGCCACCGCCCGGGGGGCGATGGGCGGGAGGTTCTCCTACGAGCAGTACTTC. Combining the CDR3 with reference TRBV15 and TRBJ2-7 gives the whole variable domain DAMVIQNPRYQVTQFGKPVTLSCSQTLNHNVMYWYQQKSSQAPKLLFHYYDKDFNNEADTPDNFQSRRPNTSFCFLDIRSPGLGDTAMYLCATARGAMGGRFSYEQYFGPGTRLTVT.